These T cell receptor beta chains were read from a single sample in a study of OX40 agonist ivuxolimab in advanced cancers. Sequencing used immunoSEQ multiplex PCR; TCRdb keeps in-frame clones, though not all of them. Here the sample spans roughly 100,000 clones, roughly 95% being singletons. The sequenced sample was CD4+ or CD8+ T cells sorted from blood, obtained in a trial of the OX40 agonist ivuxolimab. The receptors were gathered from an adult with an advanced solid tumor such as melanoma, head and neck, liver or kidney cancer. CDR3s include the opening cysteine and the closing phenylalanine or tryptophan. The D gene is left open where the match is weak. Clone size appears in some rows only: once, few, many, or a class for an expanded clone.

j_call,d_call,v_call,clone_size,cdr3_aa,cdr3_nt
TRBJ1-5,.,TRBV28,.,CASSLGDSNQPQHF,TGTGCCAGCAGCTTAGGGGACAGCAATCAGCCCCAGCATTTT
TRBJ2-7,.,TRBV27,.,CASSHGTDYEQYF,TGTGCCAGCAGTCACGGGACCGACTACGAGCAGTACTTC
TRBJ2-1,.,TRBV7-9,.,CASSLESAFLNEQFF,TGTGCCAGCAGCTTAGAGTCAGCCTTTTTGAATGAGCAGTTCTTC
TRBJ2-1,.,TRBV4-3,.,CASSPTGSHSYNEQFF,TGCGCCAGCAGCCCAACAGGGTCCCACTCCTACAATGAGCAGTTCTTC
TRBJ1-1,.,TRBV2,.,CASSEAHGGHAFF,TGTGCCAGCAGTGAAGCGCACGGGGGGCATGCTTTCTTT
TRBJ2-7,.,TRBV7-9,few,CASSLAAYEQYF,TGTGCCAGCAGCTTAGCGGCTTACGAGCAGTACTTC
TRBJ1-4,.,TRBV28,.,CASSLSHGLNEKLFF,TGTGCCAGCAGTTTATCCCATGGACTGAATGAAAAACTGTTTTTT
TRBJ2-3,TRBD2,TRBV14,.,CASSQVSGGSYTDTQYF,TGTGCCAGCAGCCAAGTTAGCGGGGGGTCATACACAGATACGCAGTATTTT
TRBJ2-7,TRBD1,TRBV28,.,CASTDRVSYEQYF,TGTGCCAGCACCGACAGGGTCTCCTACGAGCAGTACTTC
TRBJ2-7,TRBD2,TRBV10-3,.,CAISGLAGALYEQYF,TGTGCCATCAGCGGACTAGCGGGGGCCCTCTACGAGCAGTACTTC
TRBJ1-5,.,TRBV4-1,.,CASSQAGGDQPQHF,TGCGCCAGCAGCCAAGCCGGGGGCGATCAGCCCCAGCATTTT
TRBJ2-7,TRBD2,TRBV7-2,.,CASSLEFGTSGYEQYF,TGTGCCAGCAGCTTAGAGTTTGGGACTAGCGGGTACGAGCAGTACTTC
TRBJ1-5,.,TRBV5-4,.,CASSLGDQPQHF,TGTGCCAGCAGCTTGGGCGATCAGCCCCAGCATTTT
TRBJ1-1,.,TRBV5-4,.,CASSFGVEAFF,TGTGCCAGCAGCTTTGGGGTTGAGGCTTTCTTT
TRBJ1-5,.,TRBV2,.,CASRPDLSGDQPQHF,TGTGCCAGCAGACCGGACCTCTCGGGAGATCAGCCCCAGCATTTT
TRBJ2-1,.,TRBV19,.,CASSSLSSYNEQFF,TGTGCCAGTAGTTCCCTGAGCTCCTACAATGAGCAGTTCTTC
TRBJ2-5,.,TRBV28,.,CASSLSGLQIGETQYF,TGTGCCAGCAGTTTATCGGGACTCCAAATCGGCGAGACCCAGTACTTC
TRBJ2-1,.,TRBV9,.,CASSVELSGGQFF,TGTGCCAGCAGCGTAGAGCTCTCGGGTGGGCAGTTCTTC
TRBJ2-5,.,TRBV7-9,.,CASSLGGLQETQYF,TGTGCCAGCAGCTTAGGGGGACTGCAAGAGACCCAGTACTTC
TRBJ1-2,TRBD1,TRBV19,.,CASSGAGQGVYGYTF,TGTGCCAGTAGTGGTGCCGGACAGGGGGTCTATGGCTACACCTTC
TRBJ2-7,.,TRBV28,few,CASSLGYEQYF,TGTGCCAGCAGTTTAGGGTACGAGCAGTACTTC
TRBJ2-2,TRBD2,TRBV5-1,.,CASSLAGDNTGELFF,TGCGCCAGCAGCCTAGCGGGGGACAACACCGGGGAGCTGTTTTTT
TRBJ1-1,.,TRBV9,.,CASSVGFSESEAFF,TGTGCCAGCAGCGTAGGATTTTCAGAAAGTGAAGCTTTCTTT
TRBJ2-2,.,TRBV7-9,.,CASSPGLTGELFF,TGTGCCAGCAGCCCAGGGTTAACCGGGGAGCTGTTTTTT
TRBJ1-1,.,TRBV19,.,CASSSRGLNTEAFF,TGTGCCAGTAGTTCCAGGGGTTTAAACACTGAAGCTTTCTTT
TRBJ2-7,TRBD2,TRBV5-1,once,CASSLGGGHEQYF,TGCGCCAGCAGCTTGGGCGGGGGGCACGAGCAGTACTTC
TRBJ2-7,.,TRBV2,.,CASSDPTGPSSSGQYF,TGTGCCAGCAGCGACCCTACCGGGCCCTCCTCCTCCGGGCAGTACTTC
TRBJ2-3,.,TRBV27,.,CASSLWAALSTDTQYF,TGTGCCAGCAGTTTATGGGCGGCCCTTAGCACAGATACGCAGTATTTT
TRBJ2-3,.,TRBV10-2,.,CASSELGHWEYF,TGCGCCAGCAGTGAGCTTGGCCACTGGGAGTATTTT
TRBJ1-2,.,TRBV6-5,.,CASTFLRGYGYTF,TGTGCCAGCACCTTCCTAAGGGGTTATGGCTACACCTTC
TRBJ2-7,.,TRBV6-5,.,CASSYEQYF,TGTGCCAGCAGTTACGAGCAGTACTTC
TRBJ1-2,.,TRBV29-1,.,CSVYREDGYGYTF,TGCAGCGTTTACAGGGAGGACGGCTATGGCTACACCTTC